This T cell receptor beta chain was recovered during a study of blood T cell repertoires in COVID-19. Study-level information: The analysed material was cDNA or gDNA that came from T cells, B-cell-depleted T cells, or PBMCs.

TCRdb keeps only in-frame clones here, not all; method: immunoSEQ multiplex PCR. The sample contains 250,000 to 350,000 clones, approximately 90% of which appear only once. The sequenced sample was peripheral blood. This receptor was obtained from a woman in her forties or fifties with COVID-19, enrolled during active disease.

CDR3 DNA: TGTGCCACCGCCTGGAGGGGACCCTACAATGAGCAGTTCTTC. This translates into CATAWRGPYNEQFF. V is TRBV21-1 and J is TRBJ2-1; the listed D gene, TRBD2, was not tested against the DNA. TRBV21-1 is recorded as a pseudogene. The CDR3 consists of 14 residues.